Listed here are 20 T cell receptor beta chains from one sample, sequenced in a study of blood T cell repertoires in COVID-19. The table came from immunoSEQ multiplex PCR; TCRdb's copy has only in-frame clones and leaves some out. Here the sample spans a few hundred thousand clones, roughly 85% being singletons. Input material: peripheral blood. The receptor set was obtained from a woman aged 18-29 years with acute or convalescent COVID-19.

V gene TRBV14 combines with J gene TRBJ1-1, with unresolved D. The CDR3 totals 12 residues. Germline values: CDR1 SGHDN, CDR2 FVKESK. Trimming took off 2 bases at V and 8 bases at J, with 9 bases between the two ends. CDR3 nucleotides: TGTGCCAGCAGCCAATTTACGGGAGAAGCTTTCTTT. Its protein is CASSQFTGEAFF.

The V call is TRBV12-3 or TRBV12-4, the J call TRBJ1-4; 9 positions match TRBD1. The CDR3 is made up of 13 amino acids. After removal of 5 bases from V and 13 bases from J, the junction contained 8 bases not matched to a gene. The CDR3 loop reads CASSTQGATGLFF. The CDR3 DNA is TGTGCCAGCAGTACACAGGGGGCTACTGGACTGTTTTTT.

The chain is built from TRBV5-1 and TRBJ1-2; a possible D gene is TRBD1 (5 bases). This CDR3 spans 13 amino acids. V lost 4 bases, J lost 8 bases, and 15 bases lay in between. CDR1 and CDR2 (germline): SGHRS, YFSETQ. CDR3 in amino acids: CASSRASQGGYTF. CDR3 nucleotides: TGCGCCAGCAGCCGGGCCTCCCAGGGAGGCTACACCTTC.

V and J are TRBV19 and TRBJ1-5; D call uncertain. The V gene lost 3 bases and the J gene lost 7 bases, with 7 bases spanning the gap. This CDR3 spans 12 amino acids. The germline gives CDR1 LNHDA, CDR2 SQIVND (reference sequence). The CDR3 coding sequence is TGTGCCAGTAGTATTGTCGGGCAGCCCCAGCATTTT. Residues: CASSIVGQPQHF.

The chain couples TRBV7-3 to TRBJ1-2; possibly TRBD1 for D (5 bases). V shed 3 bases and J shed 0 bases, with 8 bases lying between them. The CDR3 has 14 amino acids. From germline, CDR1 is SGHTA and CDR2 FQGTGA. The CDR3 spells CASSFAGSNYGYTF. CDR3 nucleotides: TGTGCCAGCAGCTTCGCAGGGTCTAACTATGGCTACACCTTC.

The gene calls are TRBV27 and TRBJ2-5, with 12 bases lining up with TRBD2. The V gene's germline CDR1 is MNHEY and CDR2 SMNVEV (reference sequence). The CDR3 runs 16 residues. The V and J ends lost 5 bases and 5 bases, in that order; junction bases with no gene match: 9. The CDR3, as DNA: TGTGCCAGCAGTCCGGGACTAGCGGGCGGTAGGGAGACCCAGTACTTC. Translation: CASSPGLAGGRETQYF.

J is TRBJ2-1 and V is TRBV7-9; 9 bases agree with TRBD2. Germline V lookup: CDR1 SEHNR, CDR2 FQNEAQ (reference sequence). CDR3 size: 17 residues. The ends lost 0 bases at V and 4 bases at J; junction bases unmatched: 7. This CDR3 reads CASSLAFSSGVYNEQFF. DNA of the CDR3: TGTGCCAGCAGCTTAGCGTTTTCTAGCGGGGTTTACAATGAGCAGTTCTTC.

V gene TRBV11-2 combines with J gene TRBJ2-7, with 8 positions matching TRBD2. J was trimmed by 0 bases and V by 5 bases; bases with no gene match: 15. Germline CDR1 SGHAT, CDR2 FQNNGV. The CDR3 has 18 amino acids. The chain's CDR3 is CASSPRLIPGRASYEQYF. DNA of the CDR3: TGTGCCAGCAGCCCACGCCTGATACCCGGGAGGGCCTCCTACGAGCAGTACTTC.

The chain combines TRBV12-5 with TRBJ1-2; D gene uncertain. Trimming cost V 1 base and J 8 bases, with 14 bases left between them. The CDR3 totals 14 residues. The germline CDR1 and CDR2 sequences are LGHNT and FRNRAP. CDR3 region: CASGLAPEEGGYTF. CDR3 DNA: TGTGCTAGTGGTTTGGCTCCCGAGGAAGGAGGCTACACCTTC.

The rearrangement joins TRBV2 to TRBJ2-7; TRBD1 agrees at 8 bases. CDR3 length: 15 residues. V shed 6 bases and J 0 bases; nucleotides not matched to a gene: 7. The germline V gene has CDR1 SNHLY and CDR2 FYNNEI. The CDR3: CASREGTGHSYEQYF. Written as DNA, the CDR3 is TGTGCCAGCAGGGAGGGGACAGGCCACTCCTACGAGCAGTACTTC.

The chain couples TRBV2 to TRBJ1-5; D perhaps matches TRBD1 (6 bases). The CDR3 contains 14 residues. V was pared by 4 bases and J by 3 bases, with 10 bases between. Germline V gene sequence: CDR1 SNHLY, CDR2 FYNNEI. CDR3 nucleotide sequence: TGTGCCAGCAGTGGTAGGACAGACAATCAGCCCCAGCATTTT. Amino acids: CASSGRTDNQPQHF.

The chain uses TRBV12-5 and TRBJ2-3; tentative D call: TRBD2 (5 bases). Trimming removed 3 bases from V and 0 bases from J, with 7 bases in between. This CDR3 contains 14 residues. Germline lookup yields CDR1 LGHNT and CDR2 FRNRAP. The CDR3 is CASGFGGSTDTQYF. The DNA of the CDR3 is TGTGCTAGTGGTTTCGGCGGGAGCACAGATACGCAGTATTTT.

The CDR3 sequence: CASSQADRVYEQYF. In DNA, the CDR3 is TGCGCCAGCAGCCAAGCGGACAGGGTCTACGAGCAGTACTTC. The rearrangement uses TRBV4-1 and TRBJ2-7, with 8 nucleotides matching TRBD1. CDR1 and CDR2 from the germline V gene are MGHRA and YSYEKL. V trimming: 1 base; J trimming: 3 bases; junction bases outside the gene matches: 2. CDR3 length equals 14 residues.

This clone was seen once. The V call is TRBV15, the J call TRBJ1-2; D is unresolved. The germline CDR1 and CDR2 sequences are LNHNV and YYDKDF (reference sequence). Trimming cost V 0 bases and J 3 bases, with 14 bases left between them. The CDR3 extends over 16 amino acids. The CDR3 nucleotides read TGTGCCACCAGCAGAGATCCGGTCGTTCCGGACTATGGCTACACCTTC. Its protein is CATSRDPVVPDYGYTF.

This clone showed up just once. The chain uses TRBV6-1 and TRBJ2-4, with TRBD1 matching 10 bases. From germline, CDR1 is MNHNS and CDR2 SASEGT. The ends lost 4 bases at V and 9 bases at J; junction bases unmatched: 12. This CDR3 has 16 amino acids. The CDR3 sequence: CASSVRDRGGGSIQYF. The CDR3 DNA reads as TGTGCCAGCAGTGTCCGGGACAGGGGAGGTGGGAGCATTCAGTACTTC.

This clone was recorded only once. V usage is TRBV2 and J usage is TRBJ1-2; maybe TRBD1 (5 bases). The CDR3 contains 13 residues. The germline V gene has CDR1 SNHLY and CDR2 FYNNEI. V lost 3 bases to trimming and J lost 4 bases, with 9 bases between them. CDR3 in amino acids: CASSDRASYGYTF. The CDR3 DNA reads as TGTGCCAGCAGTGACAGGGCTTCCTATGGCTACACCTTC.

This chain links TRBV7-6 with TRBJ2-7; 7 bases are a match to TRBD1. Germline trimming cut 5 bases from V and 1 base from J; bases unmatched to any gene: 5. Germline V CDR1 and CDR2: SGHVS, FNYEAQ. CDR3 length: 14 amino acids. The CDR3 reads CASSLGQDSYEQYF. Written as DNA, the CDR3 is TGTGCCAGCAGCCTAGGACAGGATTCCTACGAGCAGTACTTC.

J is TRBJ2-7 and V is TRBV5-4; 9 positions agree with TRBD2. Per the germline V gene, CDR1 is SGHNT and CDR2 is YYREEE (reference sequence). The CDR3 consists of 14 residues. V lost 4 bases, J lost 1 base, and 3 bases stayed unmatched. DNA for the CDR3: TGTGCCAGCAGCCCTCTAGCGGGGTCCTACGAGCAGTACTTC. Translated, it gives CASSPLAGSYEQYF.

The table lists this clone with a few counts. This chain connects TRBV6-5 to TRBJ1-3, with D possibly matching TRBD1 (5 bases). Trimming removed 2 bases at V and 9 bases at J, with 11 bases between. The CDR3 contains 13 residues. Germline CDR1 is MNHEY and CDR2 is SVGAGI. CDR3 loop: CASSYVPQGTIYF. CDR3 sequence (DNA): TGTGCCAGCAGTTACGTCCCCCAGGGCACCATATATTTT.

This chain links TRBV10-1 with TRBJ2-3, with TRBD2 matching over 13 bases. Trimming at V came to 5 bases and at J to 0 bases, leaving 2 bases not matched to a gene. This CDR3 spans 16 amino acids. Germline CDR1 reads WNHNN; CDR2 reads SYGVQD (reference sequence). DNA for the CDR3: TGCGCCAGCAGTCGGACTAGCGGGGGTAGCACAGATACGCAGTATTTT. Its protein is CASSRTSGGSTDTQYF.